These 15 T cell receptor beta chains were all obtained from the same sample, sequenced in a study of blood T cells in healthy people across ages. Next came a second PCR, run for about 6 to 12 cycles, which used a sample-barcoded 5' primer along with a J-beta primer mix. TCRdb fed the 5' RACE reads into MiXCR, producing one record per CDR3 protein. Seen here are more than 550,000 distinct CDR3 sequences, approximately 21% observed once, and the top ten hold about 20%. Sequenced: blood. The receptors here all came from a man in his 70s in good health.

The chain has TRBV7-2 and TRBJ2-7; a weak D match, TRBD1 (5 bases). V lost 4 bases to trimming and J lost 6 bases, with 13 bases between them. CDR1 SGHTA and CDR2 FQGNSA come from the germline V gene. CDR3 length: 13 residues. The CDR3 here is CASSYFWGGEQYF. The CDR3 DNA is TGTGCCAGCAGCTACTTTTGGGGCGGCGAGCAGTACTTC.

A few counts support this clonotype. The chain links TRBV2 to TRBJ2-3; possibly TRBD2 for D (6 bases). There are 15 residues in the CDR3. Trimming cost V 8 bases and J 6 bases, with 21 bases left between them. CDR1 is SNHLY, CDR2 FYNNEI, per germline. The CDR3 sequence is CASGSGSGFVDTQYF. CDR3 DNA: TGTGCCAGCGGGAGTGGTAGCGGCTTCGTCGATACGCAGTATTTT.

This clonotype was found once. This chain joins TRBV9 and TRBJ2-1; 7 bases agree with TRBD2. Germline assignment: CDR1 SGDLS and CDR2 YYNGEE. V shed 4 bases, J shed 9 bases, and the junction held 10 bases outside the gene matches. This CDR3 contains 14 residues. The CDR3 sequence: CASSSRASGGEQFF. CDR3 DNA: TGTGCCAGCAGCTCAAGGGCTAGCGGTGGTGAGCAGTTCTTC.

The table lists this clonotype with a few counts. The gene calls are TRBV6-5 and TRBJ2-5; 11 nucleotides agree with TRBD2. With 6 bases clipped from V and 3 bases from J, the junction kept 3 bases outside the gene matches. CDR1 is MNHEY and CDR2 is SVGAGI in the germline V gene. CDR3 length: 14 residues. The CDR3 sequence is CASRPGLAEETQYF. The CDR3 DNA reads TGTGCCAGCAGACCGGGACTAGCGGAAGAGACCCAGTACTTC.

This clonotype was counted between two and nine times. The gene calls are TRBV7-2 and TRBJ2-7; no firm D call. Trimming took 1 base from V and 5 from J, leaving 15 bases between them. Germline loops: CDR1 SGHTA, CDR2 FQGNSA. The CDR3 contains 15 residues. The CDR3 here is CASSLDPPPTHEQYF. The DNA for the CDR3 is TGTGCCAGCAGCTTAGACCCCCCCCCGACTCACGAGCAGTACTTC.

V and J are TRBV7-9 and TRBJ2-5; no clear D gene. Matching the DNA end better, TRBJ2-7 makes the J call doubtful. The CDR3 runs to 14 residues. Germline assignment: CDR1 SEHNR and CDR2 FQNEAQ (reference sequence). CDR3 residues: CASSLAGEGLEQYF. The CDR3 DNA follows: TGTGCCAGCAGCTTAGCGGGCGAAGGGCTCGAGCAGTACTTC.

For the CDR3, the DNA is TGTGCCAGCAGCGTAGGGACGGTCTATGGCTACACCTTC. Amino acid sequence: CASSVGTVYGYTF. This rearrangement joins TRBV9 to TRBJ1-2; D is ambiguous. The CDR3 covers 13 residues. The germline gives CDR1 SGDLS, CDR2 YYNGEE. V was clipped by 0 bases and J by 4 bases, with 7 bases between them.

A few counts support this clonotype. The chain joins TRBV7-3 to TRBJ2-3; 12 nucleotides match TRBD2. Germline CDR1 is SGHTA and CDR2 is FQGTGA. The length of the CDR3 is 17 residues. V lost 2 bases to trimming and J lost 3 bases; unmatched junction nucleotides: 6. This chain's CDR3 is CASSLYVGLAGTDTQYF. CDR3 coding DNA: TGTGCCAGCAGCTTATATGTCGGACTAGCGGGAACAGATACGCAGTATTTT. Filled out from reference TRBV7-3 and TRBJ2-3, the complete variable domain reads GAGVSQTPSNKVTEKGKYVELRCDPISGHTALYWYRQSLGQGPEFLIYFQGTGAADDSGLPNDRFFAVRPEGSVSTLKIQRTERGDSAVYLCASSLYVGLAGTDTQYFGPGTRLTVL.

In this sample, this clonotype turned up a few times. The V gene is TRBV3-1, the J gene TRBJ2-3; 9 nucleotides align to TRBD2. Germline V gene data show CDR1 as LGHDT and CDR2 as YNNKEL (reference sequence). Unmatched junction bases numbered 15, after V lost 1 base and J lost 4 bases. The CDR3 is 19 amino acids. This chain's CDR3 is CASSQVWQREEVRADTQYF. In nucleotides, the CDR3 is TGTGCCAGCAGCCAAGTCTGGCAGCGGGAGGAGGTCCGGGCAGATACGCAGTATTTT.

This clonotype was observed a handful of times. In nucleotides, the CDR3 is TGTGCCAGCAGCCCCCGACAGCGCCAGGTGAATGAGCAGTTCTTC. It encodes CASSPRQRQVNEQFF. The V and J genes are TRBV14 and TRBJ2-1, with a possible D match to TRBD1 (5 bases). The CDR3 has 15 amino acids. CDR1 is SGHDN and CDR2 is FVKESK in the germline V gene. V dropped 4 bases and J dropped 7 bases, with 17 bases sitting between them.

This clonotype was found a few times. CDR3 nucleotides: TGCAGTGTCATGGGACAGTCGCCTAGCACAGATACGCAGTATTTT. Its protein product is CSVMGQSPSTDTQYF. The chain recombines TRBV20-1 with TRBJ2-3; TRBD1 matches 7 bases. CDR3 length: 15 amino acids. V lost 7 bases, J lost 0 bases, and 10 bases stayed unmatched. Germline-derived CDR1 and CDR2 are DFQATT and SNEGSKA (reference sequence).

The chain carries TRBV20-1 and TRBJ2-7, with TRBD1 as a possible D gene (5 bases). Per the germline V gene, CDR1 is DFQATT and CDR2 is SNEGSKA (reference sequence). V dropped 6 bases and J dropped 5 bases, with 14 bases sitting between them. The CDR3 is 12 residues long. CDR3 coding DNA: TGCAGTGCCAGTTACAGGATCCACGAGCAGTACTTC. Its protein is CSASYRIHEQYF.

This CDR3 reads CASSAEGQRSQETQYF. The CDR3 nucleotides read TGCGCCAGCAGCGCCGAGGGACAGAGATCCCAAGAGACCCAGTACTTC. This chain uses TRBV5-1 with TRBJ2-5, with 7 nucleotides matching TRBD1. From germline, CDR1 is SGHRS and CDR2 YFSETQ. The CDR3 runs 16 residues. Trimming took 4 bases from V and 1 from J; bases not matched to a gene: 10.

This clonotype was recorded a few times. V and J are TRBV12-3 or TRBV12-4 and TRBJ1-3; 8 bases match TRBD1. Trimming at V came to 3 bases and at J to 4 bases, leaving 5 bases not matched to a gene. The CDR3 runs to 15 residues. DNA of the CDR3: TGTGCCAGCAGTTTTGGGGGGACAGGAGGAAACACCATATATTTT. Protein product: CASSFGGTGGNTIYF.

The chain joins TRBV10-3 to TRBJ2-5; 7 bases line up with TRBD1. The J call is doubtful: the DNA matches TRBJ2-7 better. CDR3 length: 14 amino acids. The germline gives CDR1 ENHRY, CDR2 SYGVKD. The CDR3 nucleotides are TGTGCCATCAGTGAGTTTCAGGGGGTGGGCGAGCAGTACTTC. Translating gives CAISEFQGVGEQYF.